This T cell receptor (beta chain) came from a study of cytomegalovirus exposure and HLA in healthy donors. Study results and limitations: With later analysis, a missense DCLRE1C variant became linked to TCR beta V- and J-gene trimming. The authors listed approximately 160 TCR beta chains as cytomegalovirus-associated.

This clone occurred a few times. Antigen unknown. PCR involved 60 Vbeta and 13 Jbeta primers. The data were produced by immunoSEQ multiplex PCR, yet TCRdb's version contains in-frame clones alone and is incomplete. The profile covers about 130,000 clones, with around 80% appearing a single time and approximately 7% taken by the ten largest. In germline, CDR1 is LGHNT, CDR2 FRNRAP. The CDR3 runs to 12 residues. Deletions cut 1 base from V and 7 bases from J, with 5 bases between. The chain uses TRBV12-5 and TRBJ2-1; D not resolved. The sample comprised PBMCs. This clonotype originated in a man aged 35 to 55 in good health and CMV-seropositive. The CDR3: CASGLGENEQFF. Here the CDR3 DNA reads TGTGCTAGTGGTTTGGGAGAGAATGAGCAGTTCTTC. Based on the CDR3 plus reference TRBV12-5 and TRBJ2-1, the full variable domain is DARVTQTPRHKVTEMGQEVTMRCQPILGHNTVFWYRQTMMQGLELLAYFRNRAPLDDSGMPKDRFSAEMPDATLATLKIQPSEPRDSAVYFCASGLGENEQFFGPGTRLTVL.